Each of the 27 T cell receptor beta chains below was sequenced from the same sample in a study of CD8+CD57+ T cells in acquired aplastic anemia. Genomic DNA was employed as the template in profiling TCR beta VDJ and CDR3. In TCRdb, the reads were re-called with MiXCR into one record per CDR3 protein. The table lists about 210,000 distinct CDR3 sequences, about 37% of them singletons. Sequenced material: sorted CD4+, CD8+, or CD8+CD57+ T cells (not recorded which) from PBMCs. The receptors were gathered from a human donor in good health, serving as a control.

A note on this clonotype: Since the CDR3 does not end with the conserved phenylalanine or tryptophan, this likely comes from a read error. The V and J genes are TRBV20-1 and TRBJ2-1; 7 positions agree with TRBD1. The germline gives CDR1 DFQATT, CDR2 SNEGSKA (reference sequence). This CDR3 contains 15 residues. Unmatched junction bases numbered 5, after V lost 3 bases and J lost 0 bases. The CDR3 bases are TGCAGTGCTAGCTCCGGGACAGACTCCTACAATGAGCAGTTCTCC. Its translation: CSASSGTDSYNEQFS.

This clonotype was counted many times. The chain links TRBV20-1 to TRBJ1-2; the D is unclear. The CDR3 is 13 amino acids. V lost 5 bases to trimming and J lost 2 bases, with 12 bases between them. CDR1 is DFQATT and CDR2 is SNEGSKA in the germline V gene (reference sequence). The CDR3 DNA follows: TGCAGTGCTCCGACGGGGTTCAACTATGGCTACACCTTC. This encodes CSAPTGFNYGYTF.

This clonotype was picked up many times. The chain carries TRBV12-3 or TRBV12-4 and TRBJ2-3, with D uncertain. The V end was cut by 3 bases, the J end by 0 bases, with 10 bases between. The CDR3 has 15 residues. The CDR3 is CASSLGYGSTDTQYF. CDR3 nucleotide sequence: TGTGCCAGCAGTTTGGGGTACGGTAGCACAGATACGCAGTATTTT.

The V gene is TRBV7-2, the J gene TRBJ1-4, with 8 bases lining up with TRBD1. Germline CDR1 is SGHTA and CDR2 is FQGNSA. V dropped 7 bases and J dropped 5; count of bases not matched to a gene: 9. The length of the CDR3 is 15 residues. In DNA, the CDR3 is TGTGCCAGCATTAACAGGGGGACGGGGAATGAAAAACTGTTTTTT. Its protein is CASINRGTGNEKLFF. Variable domain in full (rest from reference TRBV7-2 and TRBJ1-4): GAGVSQSPSNKVTEKGKDVELRCDPISGHTALYWYRQSLGQGLEFLIYFQGNSAPDKSGLPSDRFSAERTGGSVSTLTIQRTQQEDSAVYLCASINRGTGNEKLFFGSGTQLSVL.

A note on this clonotype: Given a much more abundant clone one base away, this may be a read error. The chain carries TRBV6-5 and TRBJ2-7; D not resolved. CDR1 and CDR2 (germline): MNHEY, SVGAGI. The CDR3 runs to 15 residues. DNA for the CDR3: TGTGCCGGCAGTTACTCGATTCCGGTTACCTACGAGCAGTACTTC. Encoded protein: CAGSYSIPVTYEQYF.

V and J are TRBV4-1 and TRBJ2-2, with D possibly TRBD1 on 6 matching bases. Per the germline V gene, CDR1 is MGHRA and CDR2 is YSYEKL. This CDR3 is built from 15 residues. The ends were cut back, 2 bases at V and 6 bases at J, with 13 bases in the middle. The CDR3 sequence: CASSQRDTRSGELFF. The CDR3 DNA sequence: TGCGCCAGCAGCCAAAGGGACACCCGATCCGGGGAGCTGTTTTTT.

In regard to this clonotype: A much larger clone lies a single base off, so this may be a read error. V is TRBV19 and J is TRBJ1-1, with TRBD1 matching 9 bases. The germline gives CDR1 LNHDA, CDR2 SQIVND (reference sequence). CDR3 length equals 13 residues. The CDR3, as DNA: TGTGCCAGCCAAAGGACAGGGGTAGTTGAAGCTCTCTTT. The encoded protein is CASQRTGVVEALF.

The table lists this clonotype with a few counts. The chain is built from TRBV4-1 and TRBJ2-3; D unclear. CDR3 length: 15 amino acids. V lost 4 bases to trimming and J lost 5 bases, with 16 bases between them. Germline V lookup: CDR1 MGHRA, CDR2 YSYEKL. For the CDR3, the DNA is TGCGCCAGCAGCCGGCTATGGTTGGTAGAAGATACGCAGTATTTT. It translates to CASSRLWLVEDTQYF.

In this sample, this clonotype turned up many times. CDR3 residues: CASSQLGGETQYF. DNA of the CDR3: TGTGCCAGCAGCCAGCTAGGAGGAGAGACCCAGTACTTC. The chain couples TRBV14 to TRBJ2-5, with D perhaps matching TRBD2 (5 bases). Germline V gives CDR1 SGHDN, CDR2 FVKESK. With 3 bases removed from V and 4 bases from J, the gap between germline ends came to 9 bases. This CDR3 spans 13 amino acids.

This clonotype has ten or more counts. V is TRBV19 and J is TRBJ1-5; no clear D. Per the germline V gene, CDR1 is LNHDA and CDR2 is SQIVND (reference sequence). The germline V and J ends were trimmed by 2 bases and 1 base, with 6 bases remaining between them. CDR3 length: 14 residues. CDR3 sequence reads: CASSILDSNQPQHF. CDR3 in DNA: TGTGCCAGTAGTATACTGGACAGCAATCAGCCCCAGCATTTT.

This clonotype was detected many times. J is TRBJ2-3 and V is TRBV10-3; D might be TRBD2 (5 bases). The CDR3 spans 14 residues. V lost 5 bases and J 6 bases, leaving 15 bases between the germline ends. Germline V gives CDR1 ENHRY, CDR2 SYGVKD. CDR3 bases: TGTGCCATCAGTCCGGGATTTCCTCTGGATACGCAGTATTTT. Its protein is CAISPGFPLDTQYF.

Only a few counts were recorded for this clonotype. V usage is TRBV12-3 or TRBV12-4 and J usage is TRBJ2-3; TRBD2 matches at 14 bases. The ends lost 2 bases at V and 2 bases at J; junction bases unmatched: 6. This CDR3 region has 18 residues. The CDR3 nucleotides read TGTGCCAGCAGTTTAAGGCAGACTAGCGGGGGGGCCACAGATACGCAGTATTTT. It yields the protein CASSLRQTSGGATDTQYF.

This clonotype was seen many times. The V gene is TRBV2, the J gene TRBJ1-2, with 7 nucleotides matching TRBD1. V was clipped by 2 bases and J by 6 bases; unmatched bases: 9. This CDR3 is 15 amino acids long. In germline, CDR1 is SNHLY, CDR2 FYNNEI. This chain's CDR3 is CASSELTGDFDGYTF. Written as DNA, the CDR3 is TGTGCCAGCAGTGAACTAACAGGGGACTTCGATGGCTACACCTTC.

This clonotype was counted many times. The gene calls are TRBV10-3 and TRBJ2-3; the D gene is possibly TRBD2 (6 bases). Germline V gene lookup returns CDR1 ENHRY and CDR2 SYGVKD. V gave up 10 bases and J gave up 4 bases, with 18 bases separating them. There are 14 residues in the CDR3. CDR3 DNA: TGTGCCACCTGTCGACTAGGTAGCGCAGATACGCAGTATTTT. Amino acid sequence: CATCRLGSADTQYF.

The genes are TRBV7-9 and TRBJ1-4; D not certain. The germline gives CDR1 SEHNR, CDR2 FQNEAQ (reference sequence). V was clipped by 5 bases and J by 3 bases, with 10 bases between them. The CDR3 has 14 residues. The CDR3 protein is CASSPDGANEKLFF. DNA for the CDR3: TGTGCCAGCAGCCCCGACGGAGCTAATGAAAAACTGTTTTTT. Complete variable domain (other parts from reference TRBV7-9 and TRBJ1-4): DTGVSQNPRHKITKRGQNVTFRCDPISEHNRLYWYRQTLGQGPEFLTYFQNEAQLEKSRLLSDRFSAERPKGSFSTLEIQRTEQGDSAMYLCASSPDGANEKLFFGSGTQLSVL.

This clonotype showed up just once. This sequence joins TRBV15 and TRBJ1-6; 8 positions agree with TRBD1. Germline trimming cut 6 bases from V and 7 bases from J; bases unmatched to any gene: 2. The CDR3 runs to 13 residues. In germline, CDR1 is LNHNV, CDR2 YYDKDF (reference sequence). The CDR3 here is CATRDRDNSPLHF. CDR3 DNA sequence: TGTGCCACCAGGGACAGGGACAATTCACCCCTCCACTTT.

DNA for the CDR3: TGTGCCATCAATCGACAGGGGACTGAGACCCAGTACTTC. Protein: CAINRQGTETQYF. V and J are TRBV10-3 and TRBJ2-5, with 8 nucleotides matching TRBD1. The ends lost 7 bases at V and 5 bases at J; junction bases unmatched: 6. CDR1 and CDR2 (germline): ENHRY, SYGVKD. The CDR3 contains 13 residues.

This clonotype has ten or more counts. The CDR3 DNA reads as TGTGCCAGCAGCTCACAGGTGGAGAACGAGCAGTTCTTC. It codes for CASSSQVENEQFF. This rearrangement joins TRBV7-2 to TRBJ2-1; a possible D gene is TRBD1 (5 bases). The V end lost 4 bases, the J end lost 10 bases, and 14 bases lay between the germline ends. The V gene's germline CDR1 is SGHTA and CDR2 FQGNSA. CDR3 length: 13 amino acids.

This clonotype was detected ten times or more. The chain employs TRBV6-6 and TRBJ2-7; D perhaps matches TRBD1 (5 bases). Germline V gene lookup returns CDR1 MNHNY and CDR2 SVGAGI (reference sequence). The CDR3 length is 15 residues. Trimming pared 0 bases from V and 6 bases from J, leaving 15 bases between. For the CDR3, the DNA is TGTGCCAGCAGTTACTCAGTTGACAGTGCCTCCGAGCAGTACTTC. This sequence encodes CASSYSVDSASEQYF.

The chain links TRBV3-1 to TRBJ2-7; 8 nucleotides line up with TRBD1. Germline-derived CDR1 and CDR2 are LGHDT and YNNKEL (reference sequence). This CDR3 comprises 16 residues. J gave up 7 bases and V 3 bases, and 14 bases lay outside the gene matches. Here the CDR3 DNA reads TGTGCCAGCAGCCAGGGGGTCGGGACAGGATACTCTGAGCAGTACTTC. Residues: CASSQGVGTGYSEQYF.

This clonotype was recorded only once. The V and J genes are TRBV29-1 and TRBJ2-3; 12 nucleotides match TRBD2. The CDR3 consists of 14 residues. Unmatched junction bases numbered 3, after V lost 4 bases and J lost 4 bases. Germline loops: CDR1 SQVTM, CDR2 ANQGSEA. For the CDR3, the DNA is TGCAGCGTTGGTGGACTAGCGGGGTCAGATACGCAGTATTTT. It specifies CSVGGLAGSDTQYF.

The chain combines TRBV2 with TRBJ1-2; D is perhaps TRBD1 (6 bases). The CDR3 contains 14 residues. Trimming left V 5 bases short and J 6 bases short, with 16 bases between. Per the germline V gene, CDR1 is SNHLY and CDR2 is FYNNEI. The CDR3 DNA reads TGTGCCAGCAGTTTAGGGGGAGTCTCGAATGGCTACACCTTC. Protein product: CASSLGGVSNGYTF.

This clonotype was recorded at least ten times. The chain recombines TRBV14 with TRBJ2-1; TRBD2 matches 7 bases. V shed 3 bases, J shed 6 bases, and the junction held 11 bases outside the gene matches. Germline CDR1 SGHDN, CDR2 FVKESK. The CDR3 spans 16 residues. The CDR3 loop reads CASSQPGLERFNEQFF. CDR3 in DNA: TGTGCCAGCAGCCAGCCCGGACTAGAGCGTTTCAATGAGCAGTTCTTC.

This clonotype was recorded many times. The chain carries TRBV9 and TRBJ1-4; D unresolved. The CDR3 has 12 amino acids. Trimming shortened V by 4 bases and J by 10 bases, and 11 bases separated the two germline ends. Germline loops: CDR1 SGDLS, CDR2 YYNGEE. The CDR3 coding sequence is TGTGCCAGCAGCCCGGGTAGTGGAAAACTGTTTTTT. As protein: CASSPGSGKLFF.

On this clonotype: A much larger clone is a single base away; this may be a read error. The chain employs TRBV20-1 and TRBJ2-3; 11 nucleotides agree with TRBD2. This CDR3 has 18 amino acids. The germline gives CDR1 DFQATT, CDR2 SNEGSKA (reference sequence). This chain's CDR3 is CSAIALAGEWVGTNTQYF. CDR3 nucleotides: TGCAGTGCTATCGCACTAGCGGGAGAATGGGTTGGCACAAATACGCAGTATTTT.

This clonotype was detected only once. V and J are TRBV11-2 and TRBJ2-2; no firm D call. The germline gives CDR1 SGHAT, CDR2 FQNNGV. The CDR3 consists of 15 residues. V was shortened by 3 bases and J by 1 base, with 9 bases between the two germline ends. CDR3: CASSLETGNTGELFF. The CDR3 DNA reads TGTGCCAGCAGCTTGGAAACGGGGAACACCGGGGAGCTGTTTTTT. The whole variable domain, filled in from reference TRBV11-2 and TRBJ2-2, reads EAGVAQSPRYKIIEKRQSVAFWCNPISGHATLYWYQQILGQGPKLLIQFQNNGVVDDSQLPKDRFSAERLKGVDSTLKIQPAKLEDSAVYLCASSLETGNTGELFFGEGSRLTVL.

The sample holds many counts of this clonotype. This chain uses TRBV10-2 with TRBJ2-1, with 9 bases identical to TRBD2. Germline V gene lookup returns CDR1 WSHSY and CDR2 SAAADI. The length of the CDR3 is 13 residues. The V gene end was trimmed by 7 bases and the J gene end by 2 bases; junction bases not matched to a gene: 0. CDR3 residues: CASTSGAYNEQFF. The CDR3 bases are TGCGCCAGCACTAGCGGGGCCTACAATGAGCAGTTCTTC.